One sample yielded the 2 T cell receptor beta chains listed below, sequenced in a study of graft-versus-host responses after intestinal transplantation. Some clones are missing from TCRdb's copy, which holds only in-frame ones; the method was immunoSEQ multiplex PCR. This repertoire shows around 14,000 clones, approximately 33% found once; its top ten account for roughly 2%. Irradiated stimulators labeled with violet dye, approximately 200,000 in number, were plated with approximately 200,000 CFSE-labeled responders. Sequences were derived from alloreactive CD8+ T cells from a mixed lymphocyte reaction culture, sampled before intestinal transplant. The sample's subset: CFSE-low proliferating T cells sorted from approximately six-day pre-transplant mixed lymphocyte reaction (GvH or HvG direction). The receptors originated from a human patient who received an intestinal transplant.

The CDR3 region has the DNA TGTGCCAGCAGCTCACCGTTAGATTCACCCCTCCACTTT. Translating gives CASSSPLDSPLHF. The chain links TRBV7-9 to TRBJ1-6; unclear D gene. CDR1 and CDR2 (germline): SEHNR, FQNEAQ (reference sequence). The V end lost 4 bases, the J end lost 8 bases, and 9 bases lay between the germline ends. The CDR3 is 13 residues long.

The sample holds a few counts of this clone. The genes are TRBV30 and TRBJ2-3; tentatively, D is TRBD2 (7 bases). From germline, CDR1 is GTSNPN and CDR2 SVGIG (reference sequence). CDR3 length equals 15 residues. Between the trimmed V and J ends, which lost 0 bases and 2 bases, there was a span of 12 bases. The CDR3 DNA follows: TGTGCCTGGAGTGTGGGGGGGGCTTCCACAGATACGCAGTATTTT. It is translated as CAWSVGGASTDTQYF. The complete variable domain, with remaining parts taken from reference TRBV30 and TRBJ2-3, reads SQTIHQWPATLVQPVGSPLSLECTVEGTSNPNLYWYRQAAGRGLQLLFYSVGIGQISSEVPQNLSASRPQDRQFILSSKKLLLSDSGFYLCAWSVGGASTDTQYFGPGTRLTVL.